These 29 T cell receptor beta chains were sequenced from one sample in a study of blood T cell repertoires in COVID-19 (dated by TCRdb to 2019 to 2021). Library preparation employed the immunoSEQ multiplex PCR assay. In its TCRdb copy, this immuneACCESS table keeps in-frame sequences only and misses some clones. Where compared with another copy, unresolved V genes explain less than half of these, and the others have no known cause. The sample contains roughly 260,000 clones, roughly 87% of them found a single time. The ten largest make up 2.5% to 3% of the sample. Sequencing used PBMCs or T cells enriched from blood (not recorded which). These receptors originate from a woman aged 30 to 39 with acute COVID-19.

The chain couples TRBV5-1 to TRBJ2-1; a weak D match, TRBD2 (6 bases). Deletions cut 0 bases from V and 3 bases from J, with 10 bases between. CDR3 length equals 15 residues. CDR1 SGHRS and CDR2 YFSETQ come from the germline V gene. The CDR3 reads CASSLEGGNYNEQFF. The CDR3 region has the DNA TGCGCCAGCAGCTTGGAGGGCGGGAACTACAATGAGCAGTTCTTC.

This clone was detected only once. This same CDR3 is encoded by further DNA sequences in the sample. J is TRBJ2-2 and V is TRBV5-6; tentatively, D is TRBD1 (6 bases). V lost 4 bases to trimming and J lost 6 bases, with 10 bases between them. The CDR3 runs to 13 residues. In germline, CDR1 is SGHDT, CDR2 YYEEEE. The CDR3 here is CASSLGGAGELFF. The CDR3 DNA reads TGTGCCAGCAGCCTAGGGGGTGCCGGGGAGCTGTTTTTT.

This rearrangement joins TRBV18 to TRBJ1-1, with 8 bases aligning to TRBD1. Germline V CDR1 and CDR2: KGHSH, LQKENI. CDR3 length: 16 residues. V shed 3 bases and J 5 bases; nucleotides not matched to a gene: 11. The CDR3 is CASSPYDRTGHTEAFF. The DNA of the CDR3 is TGTGCCAGCTCACCCTACGATCGGACAGGGCATACTGAAGCTTTCTTT.

This sequence joins TRBV5-5 and TRBJ2-1; 7 positions agree with TRBD1. This CDR3 is built from 12 residues. Germline V gives CDR1 SGHKS, CDR2 YYEKEE (reference sequence). The trim removed 4 bases at V and 7 bases at J, leaving 2 bases unmatched. CDR3 sequence: CASSETGNEQFF. The CDR3, as DNA: TGTGCCAGCAGCGAGACAGGGAATGAGCAGTTCTTC. Complete variable domain (other parts from reference TRBV5-5 and TRBJ2-1): DAGVTQSPTHLIKTRGQQVTLRCSPISGHKSVSWYQQVLGQGPQFIFQYYEKEERGRGNFPDRFSARQFPNYSSELNVNALLLGDSALYLCASSETGNEQFFGPGTRLTVL.

Only a few counts were recorded for this clone. The chain combines TRBV11-2 with TRBJ1-5; TRBD1 might be the D (5 bases). CDR1 and CDR2 from the germline V gene are SGHAT and FQNNGV. There are 13 residues in the CDR3. Between the trimmed V and J ends, which lost 0 bases and 9 bases, there was a span of 9 bases. This CDR3 is CASSLDPGGPQHF. The CDR3 coding sequence is TGTGCCAGCAGCTTAGATCCGGGGGGGCCCCAGCATTTT.

The rearrangement uses TRBV27 and TRBJ1-2, with 10 bases fitting TRBD1. This CDR3 region has 17 residues. The ends lost 5 bases at V and 0 bases at J; junction bases unmatched: 9. Per the germline V gene, CDR1 is MNHEY and CDR2 is SMNVEV (reference sequence). This CDR3 is CASSPHPGQGPNYGYTF. In nucleotides, the CDR3 is TGTGCCAGCAGTCCGCACCCGGGACAGGGGCCTAACTATGGCTACACCTTC.

This sequence joins TRBV2 and TRBJ1-5; D may be TRBD1 (5 bases). V lost 8 bases to trimming and J lost 7 bases, with 15 bases between them. Germline V gene sequence: CDR1 SNHLY, CDR2 FYNNEI. The length of the CDR3 is 13 residues. CDR3 region: CASLGQGGQPQHF. For the CDR3, the DNA is TGTGCCAGCTTAGGTCAGGGCGGCCAGCCCCAGCATTTT. The full variable domain, its missing parts supplied by reference TRBV2 and TRBJ1-5, is EPEVTQTPSHQVTQMGQEVILRCVPISNHLYFYWYRQILGQKVEFLVSFYNNEISEKSEIFDDQFSVERPDGSNFTLKIRSTKLEDSAMYFCASLGQGGQPQHFGDGTRLSIL.

V is TRBV7-2 and J is TRBJ1-6; TRBD1 might be the D (6 bases). The V end was cut by 6 bases, the J end by 7 bases, with 13 bases between. CDR1 is SGHTA and CDR2 is FQGNSA in the germline V gene. The CDR3 spans 14 residues. The CDR3 nucleotides read TGTGCCAGCAGTCCCACCAGGGGAAATTCACCCCTCCACTTT. Its translation: CASSPTRGNSPLHF.

This clone turned up a few times. This sequence joins TRBV27 and TRBJ1-6; D not resolved. The V end lost 2 bases, the J end lost 3 bases, and 11 bases lay between the germline ends. This CDR3 spans 16 amino acids. CDR1 is MNHEY, CDR2 SMNVEV, per germline (reference sequence). The CDR3 sequence is CASSLEADYYNSPLHF. CDR3 in DNA: TGTGCCAGCAGTTTAGAGGCGGATTACTATAATTCACCCCTCCACTTT.

This chain links TRBV19 with TRBJ1-5, with no clear D. V lost 5 bases and J lost 0, with 8 bases in between. This CDR3 is 14 amino acids long. From germline, CDR1 is LNHDA and CDR2 SQIVND (reference sequence). CDR3 coding DNA: TGTGCCAGTAGTCCGCCGGGTAGCAATCAGCCCCAGCATTTT. It yields the protein CASSPPGSNQPQHF. Full variable domain (remainder filled in from reference TRBV19 and TRBJ1-5): DGGITQSPKYLFRKEGQNVTLSCEQNLNHDAMYWYRQDPGQGLRLIYYSQIVNDFQKGDIAEGYSVSREKKESFPLTVTSAQKNPTAFYLCASSPPGSNQPQHFGDGTRLSIL.

V gene TRBV28 combines with J gene TRBJ1-6, with D unresolved. The ends were cut back, 2 bases at V and 5 bases at J, with 16 bases in the middle. The CDR3 is 17 residues long. Germline assignment: CDR1 MDHEN and CDR2 SYDVKM. The chain's CDR3 is CASSLGLRIEDNSPLHF. The CDR3 bases are TGTGCCAGCAGTTTAGGACTTAGGATTGAGGATAATTCACCCCTCCACTTT.

This clone showed up just once. The chain recombines TRBV11-2 with TRBJ2-7; no clear D gene. Germline lookup yields CDR1 SGHAT and CDR2 FQNNGV. CDR3 length equals 13 residues. V shed 0 bases and J shed 6 bases, with 9 bases lying between them. As DNA, the CDR3 is TGTGCCAGCAGCTTAGAAATGGCGGTCGAGCAGTACTTC. It specifies CASSLEMAVEQYF.

V and J are TRBV19 and TRBJ1-1; D is ambiguous. This CDR3 is built from 12 residues. The V end was cut by 8 bases, the J end by 1 base, with 8 bases between. Germline V gives CDR1 LNHDA, CDR2 SQIVND (reference sequence). The CDR3 here is CASDQENTEAFF. In DNA form, the CDR3 reads TGTGCCAGTGATCAGGAGAACACTGAAGCTTTCTTT.

The table lists this clone with a count of one. The chain couples TRBV5-1 to TRBJ2-1; TRBD2 matches 11 bases. The germline V gene has CDR1 SGHRS and CDR2 YFSETQ. The CDR3 loop spans 15 amino acids. V dropped 0 bases and J dropped 7; count of bases not matched to a gene: 3. The CDR3 DNA sequence: TGCGCCAGCAGCTTGGAGGCTAGCGGGGGGAATGAGCAGTTCTTC. Translated, it gives CASSLEASGGNEQFF.

The V call is TRBV4-2, the J call TRBJ2-1; the match to TRBD2 covers 8 bases. The CDR3 consists of 16 residues. CDR1 is LGHNA, CDR2 YNFKEQ, per germline. The V segment lost 1 base and the J segment 8 bases; nucleotides outside the gene matches: 10. CDR3 loop: CASSQVVGGAQDEQFF. The CDR3 region has the DNA TGTGCCAGCAGCCAAGTGGTCGGGGGGGCACAAGATGAGCAGTTCTTC.

V gene TRBV9 combines with J gene TRBJ1-1; TRBD1 aligns across 7 bases. The CDR3 totals 15 residues. Germline V gene sequence: CDR1 SGDLS, CDR2 YYNGEE. The ends lost 0 bases at V and 10 bases at J; junction bases unmatched: 12. CDR3 bases: TGTGCCAGCAGCGTAGATGAGGGGGCGGGATCCCGAGCTTTCTTT. Translation gives CASSVDEGAGSRAFF.

J is TRBJ2-3 and V is TRBV10-3; 11 bases agree with TRBD2. This CDR3 is 15 amino acids long. J was trimmed by 6 bases and V by 6 bases; bases with no gene match: 8. Germline V gene sequence: CDR1 ENHRY, CDR2 SYGVKD. CDR3 loop: CAIRGTSGGSDTQYF. For the CDR3, the DNA is TGTGCCATCAGAGGGACTAGCGGAGGTTCTGATACGCAGTATTTT.

The chain couples TRBV4-3 to TRBJ2-2, with D possibly matching TRBD2 (6 bases). This CDR3 spans 17 amino acids. Germline V gene data show CDR1 as LGHNA and CDR2 as YSLEER. V shed 1 base and J shed 2 bases, with 14 bases lying between them. The CDR3 spells CASSQGGGTRNTGELFF. CDR3 nucleotide sequence: TGCGCCAGCAGCCAAGGAGGCGGGACTCGAAACACCGGGGAGCTGTTTTTT.

This rearrangement joins TRBV9 to TRBJ1-1; unclear D gene. Trimming took off 2 bases at V and 1 base at J, with 6 bases between the two ends. CDR1 and CDR2 (germline): SGDLS, YYNGEE. The CDR3 has 13 residues. CDR3 nucleotides: TGTGCCAGCAGCGTCCGAGGGAACACTGAAGCTTTCTTT. Translation gives CASSVRGNTEAFF. Variable domain in full (rest from reference TRBV9 and TRBJ1-1): DSGVTQTPKHLITATGQRVTLRCSPRSGDLSVYWYQQSLDQGLQFLIQYYNGEERAKGNILERFSAQQFPDLHSELNLSSLELGDSALYFCASSVRGNTEAFFGQGTRLTVV.

The chain uses TRBV19 and TRBJ2-2, with 10 nucleotides matching TRBD1. Germline CDR1 and CDR2: LNHDA and SQIVND (reference sequence). The CDR3 covers 15 residues. With 6 bases clipped from V and 4 bases from J, the junction kept 5 bases outside the gene matches. Here the CDR3 DNA reads TGTGCCAGTAGCCGGGGACAGGGGTCCACCGGGGAGCTGTTTTTT. Translation gives CASSRGQGSTGELFF.

The chain is built from TRBV4-1 and TRBJ1-2; the D gene is possibly TRBD1 (5 bases). The CDR3 length is 14 residues. CDR1 and CDR2 (germline): MGHRA, YSYEKL. V was shortened by 0 bases and J by 6 bases, with 11 bases between the two germline ends. CDR3 sequence (DNA): TGCGCCAGCAGCCAAGATCACGGGGGAGATGGCTACACCTTC. It codes for CASSQDHGGDGYTF.

This sequence joins TRBV24-1 and TRBJ2-1, with D possibly matching TRBD1 (6 bases). The ends were cut back, 6 bases at V and 0 bases at J, with 8 bases in the middle. Germline CDR1 is KGHDR and CDR2 is SFDVKD. The CDR3 consists of 14 residues. The CDR3 region has the DNA TGTGCCACCAGTACAGGGAGCTCCTACAATGAGCAGTTCTTC. Translation gives CATSTGSSYNEQFF.

This sequence joins TRBV2 and TRBJ2-7; D perhaps matches TRBD1 (5 bases). V was trimmed by 10 bases and J by 3 bases, leaving 10 bases between them. Per germline, CDR1 SNHLY and CDR2 FYNNEI. CDR3 length: 11 residues. In DNA, the CDR3 is TGTGCCAACGACCAGGGCTACGAGCAGTACTTC. This encodes CANDQGYEQYF.

The chain joins TRBV3-1 (or the pseudogene TRBV3-2) to TRBJ1-5; D gene ambiguous. Germline CDR1 and CDR2: LGHDT and YNNKEL (reference sequence). Trimming shortened V by 4 bases and J by 6 bases, and 13 bases separated the two germline ends. The CDR3 contains 14 residues. Written as DNA, the CDR3 is TGTGCCAGCAGCCGCCTAGGTGTTGGTCAGCCCCAGCATTTT. Protein sequence: CASSRLGVGQPQHF.

The J gene is TRBJ1-1, the V gene TRBV25-1; no firm D call. The CDR3 runs to 11 residues. With 8 bases removed from V and 11 bases from J, the gap between germline ends came to 15 bases. CDR1 is MGHDK and CDR2 is SYGVNS in the germline V gene. CDR3 in amino acids: CASRSARGAFF. The CDR3 bases are TGTGCCAGCCGTTCGGCCAGAGGGGCTTTCTTT.

This clone was seen only a few times. The chain recombines TRBV6-2 or TRBV6-3 with TRBJ1-5; D is undetermined. The V gene's germline CDR1 is MNHEY and CDR2 SVGEGT. CDR3 size: 15 residues. V gave up 5 bases and J gave up 1 base, with 12 bases separating them. As DNA, the CDR3 is TGTGCCAGCAGTCCAAAACGGTGGAGCAATCAGCCCCAGCATTTT. Translated, it gives CASSPKRWSNQPQHF.

This chain connects TRBV7-9 to TRBJ1-2; unclear D gene. The CDR3 totals 10 residues. Trimming removed 5 bases from V and 7 bases from J, with 5 bases in between. Germline V gene lookup returns CDR1 SEHNR and CDR2 FQNEAQ (reference sequence). In DNA form, the CDR3 reads TGTGCCAGCAGCCGCAGTGGCTACACCTTC. Encoded protein: CASSRSGYTF. The variable domain in full, with the rest retrieved from reference TRBV7-9 and TRBJ1-2, is DTGVSQNPRHKITKRGQNVTFRCDPISEHNRLYWYRQTLGQGPEFLTYFQNEAQLEKSRLLSDRFSAERPKGSFSTLEIQRTEQGDSAMYLCASSRSGYTFGSGTRLTVV.

This rearrangement joins TRBV4-3 to TRBJ1-6; perhaps TRBD1 as D (5 bases). The CDR3 consists of 12 residues. The V gene's germline CDR1 is LGHNA and CDR2 YSLEER. Trimming cost V 1 base and J 11 bases, with 6 bases left between them. The CDR3: CASSQAGAPLHF. In DNA, the CDR3 is TGCGCCAGCAGCCAAGCGGGGGCACCCCTCCACTTT.

The chain employs TRBV4-1 and TRBJ1-3, with a tentative D call TRBD1 (5 bases). Germline V gene sequence: CDR1 MGHRA, CDR2 YSYEKL. This CDR3 comprises 16 residues. Trimming removed 2 bases from V and 1 base from J, with 12 bases in between. The CDR3 loop is CASSQPTGGSGNTIYF. Here the CDR3 DNA reads TGCGCCAGCAGCCAACCCACCGGGGGTTCTGGAAACACCATATATTTT.